This paragraph covers one TCR beta chain sequence. Recruited during active infection, patients (from Seattle) were subsequently followed longitudinally. The source of the sample is a study of blood T cell repertoires in COVID-19. CDR1 is LGHDT and CDR2 is YNNKEL in the germline V gene (reference sequence). V trimming: 6 bases; J trimming: 7 bases; junction bases outside the gene matches: 12. This CDR3 is built from 15 residues. Sequencing was performed with immunoSEQ multiplex PCR; in TCRdb, only in-frame clones are kept and a portion is missing. The table includes 150,000 to 200,000 clones, less than 85% detected once.

This chain connects TRBV3-1 (or the pseudogene TRBV3-2) to TRBJ2-4; 7 positions match TRBD1. The sequence was obtained from a woman between 40 and 50 years old with COVID-19, enrolled during active disease. Sample: peripheral blood. The CDR3 sequence is CASSPTRGGLNIQYF. DNA of the CDR3: TGTGCCAGCAGTCCAACGCGAGGGGGCCTGAACATTCAGTACTTC.